The rows below give T cell receptor beta chains drawn from one sample of a study of blood T cell repertoires in COVID-19. Clones were sequenced by immunoSEQ multiplex PCR, and TCRdb holds only the in-frame ones, with some missing. The sample carries 150,000 to 200,000 clones, about nine tenths recorded once. The sequenced sample was peripheral blood. The receptors here all came from a man aged 70 or older with active or convalescent COVID-19. Both conserved end residues are part of each CDR3. A D gene is named only where the DNA matches it firmly. Where a row states a size, it is once, few, many or the class of an expanded clone; other rows omit it.

v_gene	d_gene	abundance	j_gene	CDR3aa	CDR3nt
TRBV12-1	.	.	TRBJ1-5	CASSFQTGATNRPQHF	TGTGCCAGCAGCTTTCAAACAGGGGCCACCAATCGGCCCCAGCATTTT
TRBV10-3	.	few	TRBJ2-7	CAIGDSYEQYF	TGTGCCATAGGGGACTCGTACGAGCAGTACTTC
TRBV6-6	.	.	TRBJ2-6	CASTQVTGANVLTF	TGTGCCAGCACCCAGGTTACTGGGGCCAACGTCCTGACTTTC
TRBV6-6	TRBD1	once	TRBJ1-1	CASSQVPGGRNTEAFF	TGTGCCAGCAGCCAGGTCCCAGGGGGCCGGAACACTGAAGCTTTCTTT
TRBV7-8	TRBD2	.	TRBJ2-7	CASSLITAGVFYEQYF	TGTGCCAGCAGCTTAATAACGGCGGGGGTATTCTACGAGCAGTACTTC
TRBV3-1/TRBV3-2	.	.	TRBJ2-6	CASSQESLTATGANVLTF	TGTGCCAGCAGCCAAGAGTCCTTGACAGCCACTGGGGCCAACGTCCTGACTTTC
TRBV11-3	.	.	TRBJ2-1	CASSPHGAYNEQFF	TGTGCCAGCAGCCCCCATGGGGCTTACAATGAGCAGTTCTTC
TRBV15	.	once	TRBJ2-2	CATSRDRGNGELFF	TGTGCCACCAGCAGAGATAGGGGGAACGGGGAGCTGTTTTTT
TRBV18	.	.	TRBJ1-4	CASSPGTRGTNEKLFF	TGTGCCAGCTCACCTGGGACAAGAGGAACTAATGAAAAACTGTTTTTT
TRBV29-1	.	.	TRBJ2-7	CSVVAGYSYEQYF	TGCAGCGTTGTGGCAGGGTACTCCTACGAGCAGTACTTC
TRBV5-1	.	.	TRBJ2-7	CASSLDPGVYEQYF	TGCGCCAGCAGCTTAGATCCCGGAGTTTACGAGCAGTACTTC
TRBV11-2	.	.	TRBJ2-5	CASSPRWGRSQETQYF	TGTGCCAGCAGCCCTAGGTGGGGCAGGTCCCAAGAGACCCAGTACTTC
TRBV7-6	.	.	TRBJ1-2	CASSLRGGNYGYTF	TGTGCCAGCAGCTTAAGGGGCGGAAACTATGGCTACACCTTC
TRBV15	.	.	TRBJ2-3	CATSRAPSAQRAQYF	TGTGCCACCAGCAGAGCACCCAGCGCCCAGAGGGCGCAGTATTTT
TRBV28	TRBD1	once	TRBJ2-1	CASRRQGSSYNEQFF	TGTGCCAGCAGACGACAGGGAAGCTCCTACAATGAGCAGTTCTTC
TRBV6-5	.	.	TRBJ2-3	CASRSHGADTQYF	TGTGCCAGCAGATCTCACGGGGCAGATACGCAGTATTTT
TRBV9	.	.	TRBJ1-2	CASSDSTIGNYGYTF	TGTGCCAGCAGCGATTCAACTATAGGCAACTATGGCTACACCTTC
TRBV7-9	TRBD2	once	TRBJ2-1	CASSLDGTRSNEQFF	TGTGCCAGCAGCTTAGACGGGACTAGGTCCAATGAGCAGTTCTTC
TRBV12-3/TRBV12-4	.	.	TRBJ2-1	CASSLGLNEQFF	TGTGCCAGCAGTTTAGGCCTAAATGAGCAGTTCTTC
TRBV2	.	.	TRBJ2-7	CASRLPGTPYEQYF	TGTGCCAGCAGGCTCCCTGGGACTCCATACGAGCAGTACTTC
TRBV20-1	.	.	TRBJ2-5	CSGVWRETQYF	TGCAGTGGGGTCTGGAGAGAGACCCAGTACTTC
TRBV5-1	TRBD2	.	TRBJ2-3	CASSSSAGSYTDTQYF	TGCGCCAGCAGCTCTTCAGCGGGAAGTTATACAGATACGCAGTATTTT
TRBV5-1	.	once	TRBJ1-5	CASSLAGLGNQPQHF	TGCGCCAGCAGCTTGGCGGGACTTGGCAATCAGCCCCAGCATTTT
TRBV19	TRBD2	.	TRBJ2-1	CASSLPPTSGSSYNEQFF	TGTGCCAGTAGTCTCCCCCCGACTAGCGGGAGCTCCTACAATGAGCAGTTCTTC
TRBV16	TRBD1	once	TRBJ2-5	CASSQSGQGIDETQYF	TGTGCCAGCAGCCAATCGGGACAGGGTATCGATGAGACCCAGTACTTC
TRBV27	.	.	TRBJ2-3	CASASRERGTDTQYF	TGTGCCAGCGCCTCACGGGAGAGAGGCACAGATACGCAGTATTTT
TRBV7-2	.	.	TRBJ1-6	CASSLTGGSPLHF	TGTGCCAGCAGCTTAACGGGGGGTTCACCCCTCCACTTT
TRBV6-5	TRBD1	.	TRBJ2-7	CASSYSGTGFYEQYF	TGTGCCAGCAGTTACTCCGGGACAGGGTTTTACGAGCAGTACTTC
TRBV12-3/TRBV12-4	.	.	TRBJ1-2	CASTRTGFYGYTF	TGTGCCAGCACCAGAACAGGGTTCTATGGCTACACCTTC
TRBV28	TRBD1	.	TRBJ2-2	CASRTGAGELFF	TGTGCCAGCCGCACAGGGGCCGGGGAGCTGTTTTTT
TRBV6-1	TRBD2	.	TRBJ2-2	CASSEQRGGRTGELFF	TGTGCCAGCAGTGAGCAGCGGGGGGGCCGGACAGGGGAGCTGTTTTTT
TRBV28	TRBD1	.	TRBJ1-5	CASSYTGTGNQPQHF	TGTGCCAGCAGTTACACAGGGACAGGCAATCAGCCCCAGCATTTT
TRBV7-2	TRBD2	.	TRBJ2-3	CASSLTSKDTQYF	TGTGCCAGCAGCTTGACTAGCAAGGATACGCAGTATTTT
TRBV10-3	.	.	TRBJ2-7	CAISGGLSSGLYEQYF	TGTGCCATCAGTGGTGGTTTATCGAGCGGTCTCTACGAGCAGTACTTC
TRBV27	.	.	TRBJ2-1	CASSLPGSYNEQFF	TGTGCCAGCAGTTTACCGGGCTCCTACAATGAGCAGTTCTTC
TRBV7-2	.	.	TRBJ2-2	CASSPRQGLHANTGELFF	TGTGCCAGCAGCCCCCGTCAGGGGTTACACGCGAACACCGGGGAGCTGTTTTTT
TRBV10-1	.	.	TRBJ2-1	CASSEESQGHEQFF	TGCGCCAGCAGTGAGGAATCCCAGGGCCATGAGCAGTTCTTC
TRBV6-6	TRBD1	.	TRBJ2-3	CASSYGTGSTDTQYF	TGTGCCAGCAGTTACGGGACAGGGAGCACAGATACGCAGTATTTT
TRBV7-9	TRBD2	.	TRBJ2-1	CASSLAPRTTSGWIF	TGTGCCAGCAGCTTAGCACCACGTACGACTAGCGGGTGGATCTTC
TRBV19	.	.	TRBJ1-1	CASSPPIPGTPTLNTDAFF	TGTGCCAGTAGTCCCCCCATCCCCGGGACACCTACTTTGAACACTGACGCTTTCTTT
TRBV19	TRBD1	.	TRBJ2-7	CASSKPGQGFIEQYF	TGTGCCAGTAGTAAACCGGGACAGGGGTTCATCGAGCAGTACTTC
TRBV2	.	once	TRBJ1-2	CASSVLSGDGYTF	TGTGCCAGCAGTGTTTTATCAGGGGATGGCTACACCTTC
TRBV12-3/TRBV12-4	.	.	TRBJ1-2	CASSFGSNYGYTF	TGTGCCAGCAGTTTCGGGAGTAACTATGGCTACACCTTC
TRBV29-1	.	.	TRBJ2-7	CSVQSQGLEQYF	TGCAGCGTTCAATCACAGGGTCTCGAGCAGTACTTC